This T cell receptor (beta chain) appears in the sequencing data of a study of blood T cell repertoires in COVID-19. At the level of the study: The United States, Italy and Spain were the sources of the acute and convalescent COVID-19 samples. T cells, B-cell-depleted T cells, or PBMCs supplied cDNA or gDNA.

This clone was observed once. This CDR3 region has 14 residues. Trimming removed 9 bases from V and 5 bases from J; junction bases left unmatched: 8. The germline CDR1 and CDR2 sequences are LGHDT and YNNKEL (reference sequence). Per the original data handling: Researchers report that nucleated cell counts were estimated from reference gene primer amplification. Libraries were prepared by immunoSEQ multiplex PCR; TCRdb keeps only in-frame clonotypes and omits some of them. V, J and clone size are taken as reported in that table, and D and trimming were inferred from the DNA itself. Among fewer than 200,000 clones listed, approximately 83% were seen once.

The source of this sequence is a man over 45 with active or convalescent COVID-19. Specimen: peripheral blood. The chain has TRBV3-1 (or the pseudogene TRBV3-2) and TRBJ2-5; 11 bases agree with TRBD2. The CDR3 DNA sequence: TGTGCCAGTCATAGCGGGGGGGCCTGGGAGACCCAGTACTTC. Translated, it gives CASHSGGAWETQYF.